This TCR beta chain was profiled in a study of shared clonotypes between healthy human individuals. With 3 bases clipped from V and 7 bases from J, the junction kept 13 bases outside the gene matches. The CDR3 loop spans 18 amino acids. Germline loops: CDR1 MNHEY, CDR2 SMNVEV (reference sequence). Repertoires were generated with immunoSEQ multiplex PCR, while TCRdb's copy carries only in-frame clones and drops some. The sample contains some 740,000 clones, approximately 92% of which appear only once. CD8 cells classed as naive were CD45RO-negative and positively selected for CCR7, excluding terminally differentiated effector memory CD45RA+ cells. The donors, all of them Caucasian adults, lived in Nashville, Tennessee.

The chain carries TRBV27 and TRBJ2-1; 12 bases align to TRBD2. The receptor was isolated from a man between 25 and 39 years old in good health. Specimen: naive CD8+ T cells sorted from blood. The CDR3 spells CASSFRLAGGPAWNEQFF. For the CDR3, the DNA is TGTGCCAGCAGTTTTCGGCTAGCGGGAGGGCCCGCGTGGAATGAGCAGTTCTTC.